A selection of T cell receptor beta chains follows, all from one sample in a study of beta chain features in type 1 diabetes. The repertoire was sequenced with immunoSEQ multiplex PCR; TCRdb's copy has only in-frame clones and lacks some. The sample has about 240,000 clones, approximately 15% seen once. Sequencing used naive CD4+ T cells from blood. These receptors originate from a man aged 30 to 39 with type 1 diabetes. Both conserved end residues are part of each CDR3. The D gene is left open where the match is weak. A row's size may be missing; if present it is once, few, many or a size class.

TRBJ1-3 | once | TRBV7-9 | . | CASSLYTNSGNTIYF | TGTGCCAGCAGCTTATACACCAACTCTGGAAACACCATATATTTT
TRBJ1-2 | few | TRBV29-1 | TRBD1 | CSVEAHGQGAGYGYTF | TGCAGCGTTGAAGCCCACGGACAGGGGGCCGGGTATGGCTACACCTTC
TRBJ1-5 | . | TRBV18 | . | CASSQGFNQPQHF | TGTGCCAGCTCACAGGGGTTCAATCAGCCCCAGCATTTT
TRBJ2-3 | . | TRBV25-1 | . | CASRVGDTQYF | TGTGCCAGCCGGGTTGGGGATACGCAGTATTTT
TRBJ2-3 | . | TRBV29-1 | . | CSVAAESTDTQYF | TGCAGCGTTGCGGCGGAGAGCACAGATACGCAGTATTTT
TRBJ2-3 | few | TRBV13 | . | CASSPQISASENTQYF | TGTGCCAGCAGCCCACAAATTTCGGCCAGCGAGAATACGCAGTATTTT
TRBJ2-7 | . | TRBV27 | TRBD1 | CASSWKGQGSYEQYF | TGTGCCAGCAGTTGGAAGGGACAGGGTTCCTACGAGCAGTACTTC
TRBJ2-5 | few | TRBV11-2 | . | CASSLVTGEETQYF | TGTGCCAGCAGCTTAGTGACGGGGGAAGAGACCCAGTACTTC
TRBJ1-4 | . | TRBV5-1 | TRBD1 | CASSSGQTNEKLFF | TGCGCCAGCAGCTCGGGACAGACTAATGAAAAACTGTTTTTT
TRBJ1-1 | . | TRBV11-2 | TRBD1 | CASSLGQANTEAFF | TGTGCCAGCAGCTTGGGACAGGCGAACACTGAAGCTTTCTTT
TRBJ1-5 | few | TRBV7-2 | . | CASSLDSRQPQHF | TGTGCCAGCAGCCTGGACAGTCGGCAGCCCCAGCATTTT
TRBJ2-6 | . | TRBV29-1 | . | CSVIAHSGANVLTF | TGCAGCGTTATTGCACACTCTGGGGCCAACGTCCTGACTTTC
TRBJ1-4 | . | TRBV5-1 | TRBD1 | CASSATGTGNEKLFF | TGCGCCAGCAGCGCTACCGGGACAGGGAATGAAAAACTGTTTTTT
TRBJ2-7 | . | TRBV30 | . | CAWGLSYEQYF | TGTGCCTGGGGACTCAGCTACGAGCAGTACTTC
TRBJ2-7 | . | TRBV6-5 | . | CASSYGQGGPYEQYF | TGTGCCAGCAGTTACGGCCAGGGGGGCCCCTACGAGCAGTACTTC
TRBJ2-7 | . | TRBV5-6 | TRBD1 | CASSPGGQGGYEQYF | TGTGCCAGCAGCCCAGGGGGACAGGGGGGCTACGAGCAGTACTTC
TRBJ1-2 | few | TRBV5-1 | . | CASSLVDSVLGYTF | TGCGCCAGCAGCTTGGTGGACAGTGTCTTAGGCTACACCTTC
TRBJ2-2 | . | TRBV6-6 | TRBD1 | CASSPRQGTTGELFF | TGTGCCAGCAGTCCCCGACAGGGGACGACCGGGGAGCTGTTTTTT
TRBJ2-5 | few | TRBV5-1 | TRBD1 | CASSLTGGQETQYF | TGCGCCAGCAGCTTGACAGGGGGTCAAGAGACCCAGTACTTC
TRBJ1-1 | . | TRBV21-1 | . | CASSTDRGNTEAFF | TGTGCCAGCAGCACAGACAGGGGGAACACTGAAGCTTTCTTT
TRBJ2-1 | few | TRBV30 | TRBD2 | CAWSVQTSGRAIEQFF | TGTGCCTGGAGTGTACAGACTAGCGGGAGGGCCATTGAGCAGTTCTTC
TRBJ1-1 | . | TRBV4-2 | TRBD1 | CASSQWTGAFTEAFF | TGTGCCAGCAGCCAGTGGACAGGGGCTTTTACTGAAGCTTTCTTT
TRBJ1-1 | . | TRBV7-9 | TRBD1 | CASSPRQGGNTEAFF | TGTGCCAGCAGCCCACGACAGGGTGGAAACACTGAAGCTTTCTTT
TRBJ1-4 | few | TRBV29-1 | TRBD1 | CSVAGTGTDEKLFF | TGCAGCGTCGCCGGGACAGGGACCGATGAAAAACTGTTTTTT
TRBJ1-1 | . | TRBV6-1 | . | CAIVRLEAFF | TGTGCCATCGTTCGACTGGAAGCTTTCTTT
TRBJ2-7 | . | TRBV27 | TRBD2 | CASSLLGGVDYEQYF | TGTGCCAGCAGTCTCCTGGGGGGGGTTGACTACGAGCAGTACTTC
TRBJ2-3 | . | TRBV7-9 | . | CASSVSSTDTQYF | TGTGCCAGCAGCGTCTCTAGCACAGATACGCAGTATTTT
TRBJ2-2 | . | TRBV5-6 | TRBD2 | CASSLPGTSSTGELFF | TGTGCCAGCAGCTTGCCTGGGACTAGCTCCACCGGGGAGCTGTTTTTT
TRBJ2-2 | . | TRBV4-1 | . | CASSPNRANTGELFF | TGCGCCAGCAGCCCGAACAGAGCGAACACCGGGGAGCTGTTTTTT
TRBJ2-3 | . | TRBV5-6 | . | CASSLVINTDTQYF | TGTGCCAGCAGCTTGGTTATTAACACAGATACGCAGTATTTT
TRBJ2-3 | few | TRBV25-1 | . | CASSGADTQYF | TGTGCCAGCAGTGGAGCAGATACGCAGTATTTT
TRBJ2-5 | few | TRBV4-1 | . | CASSHKSGLGETQYF | TGCGCCAGCAGCCATAAGTCGGGGTTGGGAGAGACCCAGTACTTC
TRBJ2-2 | . | TRBV6-6 | . | CASRRDTNTGELFF | TGTGCCAGCAGAAGGGACACGAACACCGGGGAGCTGTTTTTT
TRBJ1-3 | . | TRBV9 | TRBD1 | CASSGQGMAGNTIYF | TGTGCCAGCAGTGGACAGGGGATGGCTGGAAACACCATATATTTT
TRBJ1-1 | . | TRBV28 | . | CASSFVLNTEAFF | TGTGCCAGCAGTTTTGTCCTTAACACTGAAGCTTTCTTT
TRBJ1-2 | few | TRBV7-2 | . | CASSLRRVEYGYTF | TGTGCCAGCAGCTTACGACGGGTAGAGTATGGCTACACCTTC
TRBJ2-7 | . | TRBV6-6 | TRBD2 | CASRERLAGGNYEQYF | TGTGCCAGCAGGGAGAGACTAGCGGGGGGGAACTACGAGCAGTACTTC